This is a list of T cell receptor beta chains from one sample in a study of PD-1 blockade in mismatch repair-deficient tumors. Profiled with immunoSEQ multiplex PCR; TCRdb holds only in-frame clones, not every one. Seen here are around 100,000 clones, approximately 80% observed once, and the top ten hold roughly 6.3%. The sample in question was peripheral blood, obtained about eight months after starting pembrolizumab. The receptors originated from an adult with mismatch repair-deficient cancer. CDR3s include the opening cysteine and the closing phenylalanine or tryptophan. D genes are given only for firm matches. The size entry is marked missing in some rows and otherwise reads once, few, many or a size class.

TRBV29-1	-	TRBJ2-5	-	CSVLELAVGETQYF	TGCAGCGTTTTAGAACTAGCCGTCGGAGAGACCCAGTACTTC
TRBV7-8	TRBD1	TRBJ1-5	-	CASSSGGDRVDQPQHF	TGTGCCAGCAGCTCGGGAGGGGACAGGGTCGATCAGCCCCAGCATTTT
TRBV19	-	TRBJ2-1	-	CASSMRVVDEQFF	TGTGCCAGTAGTATGAGGGTGGTCGATGAGCAGTTCTTC
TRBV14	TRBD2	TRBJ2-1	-	CASSPTGSGIVFF	TGTGCCAGCAGCCCCACGGGTAGCGGGATCGTGTTCTTC
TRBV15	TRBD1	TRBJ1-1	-	CATSRNRQGNTEAFF	TGTGCCACCAGCAGGAATAGACAGGGGAACACTGAAGCTTTCTTT
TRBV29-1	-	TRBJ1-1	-	CSVSRGLEAFF	TGCAGCGTTTCGCGGGGGCTTGAAGCTTTCTTT
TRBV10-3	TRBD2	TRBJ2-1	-	CAIQPGLASTYNEQFF	TGTGCCATCCAACCGGGACTAGCGTCAACCTACAATGAGCAGTTCTTC
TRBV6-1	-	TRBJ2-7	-	CASSESGRGREQYF	TGTGCCAGCAGTGAAAGCGGTCGGGGCCGAGAGCAGTACTTC
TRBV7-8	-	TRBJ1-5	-	CATTKIGNQPQHF	TGTGCCACCACCAAAATCGGCAATCAGCCCCAGCATTTT
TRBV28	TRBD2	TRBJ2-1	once	CASSFTPRGGGNEQFF	TGTGCCAGCAGTTTTACCCCCCGGGGCGGGGGCAATGAGCAGTTCTTC
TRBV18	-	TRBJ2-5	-	CASSPGLGETQYF	TGTGCCAGCTCACCAGGCCTCGGGGAGACCCAGTACTTC
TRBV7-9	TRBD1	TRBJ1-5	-	CASSQKGARNQPQHF	TGTGCCAGCAGCCAGAAGGGGGCCCGCAATCAGCCCCAGCATTTT
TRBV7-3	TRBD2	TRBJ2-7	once	CASSLNPGGDEQYF	TGTGCCAGCAGCTTAAACCCGGGGGGGGACGAGCAGTACTTC
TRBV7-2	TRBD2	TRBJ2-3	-	CASSHLPGTSGRAADTQYF	TGTGCCAGCAGCCATTTACCCGGGACTAGCGGGAGGGCCGCAGATACGCAGTATTTT
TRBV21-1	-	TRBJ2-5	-	CASSKVCGSGGETQYF	TGTGCCAGCAGCAAAGTTTGTGGTAGCGGCGGAGAGACCCAGTACTTC
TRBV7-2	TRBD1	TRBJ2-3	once	CASSKGQPSSTDTQYF	TGTGCCAGCAGCAAGGGACAGCCGTCTAGCACAGATACGCAGTATTTT
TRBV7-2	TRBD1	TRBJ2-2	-	CASSIDRVTGELFF	TGTGCCAGCAGCATCGACAGGGTCACCGGGGAGCTGTTTTTT
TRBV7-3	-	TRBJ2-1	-	CASSLGLSSRGEQFF	TGTGCCAGCAGCTTGGGACTCTCTTCGCGGGGTGAGCAGTTCTTC
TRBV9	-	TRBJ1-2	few	CASSVGLYGYTF	TGTGCCAGCAGCGTAGGCCTATATGGCTACACCTTC
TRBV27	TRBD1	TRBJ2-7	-	CASSLSGDRGGKEQYF	TGTGCCAGCAGTTTATCGGGGGACAGGGGGGGGAAGGAGCAGTACTTC
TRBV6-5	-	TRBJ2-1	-	CATGPSPYNEQFF	TGTGCCACGGGGCCATCTCCATACAATGAGCAGTTCTTC
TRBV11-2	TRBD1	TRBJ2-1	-	CASGGQVAYNEQFF	TGTGCCAGTGGGGGACAGGTGGCCTACAATGAGCAGTTCTTC
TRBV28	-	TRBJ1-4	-	CASSQQGGNEKLFF	TGTGCCAGCAGTCAACAGGGTGGCAATGAAAAACTGTTTTTT
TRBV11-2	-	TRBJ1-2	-	CASSPGAGHSLGYTF	TGTGCCAGCAGCCCCGGGGCAGGGCATTCTTTGGGCTACACCTTC
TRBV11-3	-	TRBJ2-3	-	CASSLGGQSSGDTQYF	TGTGCCAGCAGCTTAGGTGGTCAGAGCTCGGGAGATACGCAGTATTTT
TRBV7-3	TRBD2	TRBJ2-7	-	CASSLRSGRVYEQYF	TGTGCCAGCAGCTTACGCAGCGGGAGAGTCTACGAGCAGTACTTC
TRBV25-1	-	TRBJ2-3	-	CASSVRIFTDTQYF	TGTGCCAGCAGTGTGAGGATCTTCACAGATACGCAGTATTTT
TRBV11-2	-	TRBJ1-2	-	CASSLNSNYGYTF	TGTGCCAGCAGCTTAAATTCAAACTATGGCTACACCTTC
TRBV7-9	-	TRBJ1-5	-	CASSLGDTRNQPQHF	TGTGCCAGCAGCTTAGGGGACACCCGCAATCAGCCCCAGCATTTT
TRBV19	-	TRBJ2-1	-	CASSMGGPTYNEQFF	TGTGCCAGTAGTATGGGAGGACCAACGTACAATGAGCAGTTCTTC
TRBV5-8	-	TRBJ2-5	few	CASSFRGLVQTQYF	TGTGCCAGCAGCTTTAGGGGGTTAGTGCAGACCCAGTACTTC
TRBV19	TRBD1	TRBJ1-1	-	CASRDPGTGMGGRTEAFF	TGTGCCAGTAGAGATCCCGGGACAGGGATGGGAGGAAGGACTGAAGCTTTCTTT
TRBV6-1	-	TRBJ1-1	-	CASSVGLNTEAFF	TGTGCCAGCAGTGTGGGATTGAACACTGAAGCTTTCTTT
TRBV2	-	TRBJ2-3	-	CASKDHTDTQYF	TGTGCCAGCAAAGACCACACAGATACGCAGTATTTT
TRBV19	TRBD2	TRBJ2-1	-	CASTPSGSSYNEQFF	TGTGCCAGTACCCCAAGCGGGAGCTCCTACAATGAGCAGTTCTTC
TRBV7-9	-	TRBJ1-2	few	CASSFPASNYGYTF	TGTGCCAGCAGCTTCCCGGCATCTAACTATGGCTACACCTTC
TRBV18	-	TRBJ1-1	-	CASSPERAEAFF	TGTGCCAGCTCACCAGAACGGGCTGAAGCTTTCTTT
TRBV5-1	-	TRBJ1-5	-	CASSLGDGGGQPQHF	TGCGCCAGCAGCTTGGGCGACGGGGGAGGTCAGCCCCAGCATTTT
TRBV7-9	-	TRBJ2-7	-	CATMAGSYEQYF	TGTGCCACCATGGCGGGTTCCTACGAGCAGTACTTC
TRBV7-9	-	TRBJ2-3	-	CASSLGFANTDTQYF	TGTGCCAGCAGCTTGGGGTTTGCAAACACAGATACGCAGTATTTT
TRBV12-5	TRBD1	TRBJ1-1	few	CASGLVLLGTGAYTEAFF	TGTGCTAGTGGTTTGGTACTATTGGGGACAGGGGCCTACACTGAAGCTTTCTTT
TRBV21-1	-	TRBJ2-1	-	CASSITGPLSSYNEQFF	TGTGCCAGCAGCATAACGGGGCCGCTGAGCTCCTACAATGAGCAGTTCTTC
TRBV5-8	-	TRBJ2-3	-	CASSRARQDTDTQYF	TGTGCCAGCAGCCGGGCTCGACAGGACACAGATACGCAGTATTTT
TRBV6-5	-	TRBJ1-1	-	CASRPQRNTEAFF	TGTGCCAGCAGACCCCAGAGGAACACTGAAGCTTTCTTT
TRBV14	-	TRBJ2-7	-	CASSQFREGDEQYF	TGTGCCAGCAGCCAGTTCAGGGAGGGGGACGAGCAGTACTTC